This T cell receptor beta chain was sequenced during a study of shared T cell receptors in the human thymus. Between the trimmed V and J ends, which lost 5 bases and 14 bases, there was a span of 21 bases. Germline V gene data show CDR1 as SGHVS and CDR2 as FNYEAQ. CDR3 length: 13 amino acids. Sequencing was performed with immunoSEQ multiplex PCR; in TCRdb, only in-frame clones are kept and a portion is missing. This table holds roughly 710,000 clones, 70% to 90% found once. These data were likewise used in another study, on human thymus T cells.

The TCR was taken from a girl in the first two years of life with a congenital heart defect. The specimen sequenced was thymocytes. The V gene is TRBV7-6, the J gene TRBJ1-2; D gene uncertain. The CDR3 DNA follows: TGTGCCAGCAGCCCTAAACTCCGAGCCGCGCGGACCTTC. Its translation: CASSPKLRAARTF.